These 19 T cell receptor beta chains came from one sample sequenced in a study of T-cell reconstitution after alpha-beta-depleted transplantation in children. This sample's TCRbeta library carried unique molecular identifier barcodes. In TCRdb, the PCR reads were re-called with MiXCR into one record per CDR3 protein. This sample yields fewer than 550,000 distinct CDR3 sequences, of which about 10% are seen a single time; 14% belongs to the top ten. Sample: PBMCs, mostly from graft donor cells, taken 180 days after TCRalphabeta/CD19-depleted stem cell transplant. All receptors come from a female patient under 10 years old who had a stem cell transplant for aplastic anemia, so the T cells may come from the graft donor.

This clonotype was observed at least ten times. The CDR3 DNA reads TGCAGCGTTGAAGGTTATCCGGGACAGGGGACAGATACGCAGTATTTT. It specifies CSVEGYPGQGTDTQYF. The chain has TRBV29-1 and TRBJ2-3, with 10 bases lining up with TRBD1. Germline values: CDR1 SQVTM, CDR2 ANQGSEA. There are 16 residues in the CDR3. V was pared by 1 base and J by 3 bases, with 7 bases of the junction left unmatched.

Points on this clonotype: A read error may explain this, as a much larger clone is one base away. The rearrangement links TRBV7-9 to TRBJ2-5; unclear D gene. The CDR3 sequence is 12 residues long. Between the trimmed V and J ends, which lost 5 bases and 6 bases, there was a span of 10 bases. CDR1 is SEHNR, CDR2 FQNEAQ, per germline (reference sequence). The CDR3 region has the DNA TGTGCCAGCAGCCCCCGCCATCAGACCCAGTACTTC. Translation: CASSPRHQTQYF.

The chain is built from TRBV3-1 and TRBJ1-5; D uncertain. CDR3 length: 16 residues. Germline V CDR1 and CDR2: LGHDT, YNNKEL (reference sequence). Trimming pared 0 bases from V and 0 bases from J, leaving 9 bases between. CDR3 sequence: CASSQDPRVSNQPQHF. CDR3 nucleotides: TGTGCCAGCAGCCAAGATCCGAGGGTTAGCAATCAGCCCCAGCATTTT. Looking up the rest from reference TRBV3-1 and TRBJ1-5 gives the full variable domain: DTAVSQTPKYLVTQMGNDKSIKCEQNLGHDTMYWYKQDSKKFLKIMFSYNNKELIINETVPNRFSPKSPDKAHLNLHINSLELGDSAVYFCASSQDPRVSNQPQHFGDGTRLSIL.

This clonotype was seen at least ten times. V is TRBV20-1 and J is TRBJ2-2; D unresolved. From germline, CDR1 is DFQATT and CDR2 SNEGSKA (reference sequence). The CDR3 has 16 amino acids. Trimming cost V 0 bases and J 1 base, with 12 bases left between them. CDR3 region: CSARDIRPENTGELFF. In DNA form, the CDR3 reads TGCAGTGCTAGAGATATAAGGCCTGAGAACACCGGGGAGCTGTTTTTT.

This chain joins TRBV4-1 and TRBJ1-5; D call uncertain. There are 15 residues in the CDR3. Germline CDR1 MGHRA, CDR2 YSYEKL. V lost 0 bases and J lost 0, with 6 bases in between. The CDR3: CASSQETFSNQPQHF. The CDR3 DNA reads TGCGCCAGCAGCCAAGAGACATTTAGCAATCAGCCCCAGCATTTT.

The gene calls are TRBV6-8 and TRBJ2-1, with no clear D. Trimming removed 3 bases at V and 5 bases at J, with 14 bases between. This CDR3 is built from 15 residues. From germline, CDR1 is MNHGY and CDR2 SAAAGT. The chain's CDR3 is CASSYRLPRDNEQFF. CDR3 nucleotides: TGTGCCAGCAGTTATAGGCTCCCAAGAGACAATGAGCAGTTCTTC.

The rearrangement links TRBV7-8 to TRBJ2-7, with TRBD1 identical over 9 bases. Germline lookup yields CDR1 SGHVS and CDR2 FQNEAQ. After removal of 3 bases from V and 4 bases from J, the junction contained 4 bases not matched to a gene. The CDR3 sequence is 14 residues long. The CDR3 DNA follows: TGTGCCAGCAGCTTCGACAGGGGGGTTTACGAGCAGTACTTC. This encodes CASSFDRGVYEQYF.

This clonotype showed up just a few times. The V gene is TRBV7-2, the J gene TRBJ2-5, with a tentative D call TRBD1 (6 bases). Looked up from germline, CDR1 is SGHTA and CDR2 is FQGNSA. V was cut by 5 bases and J by 7 bases, with 17 bases left in between. This CDR3 comprises 14 residues. As DNA, the CDR3 is TGTGCCAGCAGCCCGACAGGCTCCGGAGGGACCCAGTACTTC. As protein: CASSPTGSGGTQYF.

The table lists this clonotype with a few counts. Mismatch with germline at one junction end may stem from a read error. This chain's CDR3 is CASSLRGREGIF. CDR3 nucleotides: TGTGCCAGCAGCTTACGGGGGCGGGAAGGGATTTTC. This chain connects TRBV7-2 to TRBJ2-1; D tentatively reads TRBD1 or TRBD2 (6 bases each). The CDR3 spans 12 residues. Germline V lookup: CDR1 SGHTA, CDR2 FQGNSA.

The J gene is TRBJ2-1, the V gene TRBV5-1; D may be TRBD2 (5 bases). Germline V gene lookup returns CDR1 SGHRS and CDR2 YFSETQ. Trimming pared 0 bases from V and 6 bases from J, leaving 10 bases between. This CDR3 has 14 amino acids. CDR3 in amino acids: CASSLGLLGNEQFF. In nucleotides, the CDR3 is TGCGCCAGCAGCTTGGGTCTACTAGGCAATGAGCAGTTCTTC.

This clonotype has ten or more counts. This sequence joins TRBV20-1 and TRBJ1-2; TRBD1 aligns across 11 bases. V was pared by 7 bases and J by 5 bases, with 9 bases of the junction left unmatched. This CDR3 contains 14 residues. CDR1 and CDR2 (germline): DFQATT, SNEGSKA (reference sequence). The CDR3 protein is CSVSPGTGGYGYTF. CDR3 nucleotides: TGCAGTGTCTCTCCCGGGACAGGGGGATATGGCTACACCTTC.

This sequence joins TRBV24-1 and TRBJ2-3; the match to TRBD2 covers 10 bases. This CDR3 is 16 amino acids long. Germline V CDR1 and CDR2: KGHDR, SFDVKD. V shed 1 base, J shed 2 bases, and the junction held 2 bases outside the gene matches. For the CDR3, the DNA is TGTGCCACCAGTGATTTCCTAGCGGGAGCCACAGATACGCAGTATTTT. Amino acids: CATSDFLAGATDTQYF.

This clonotype was detected only a few times. The chain is built from TRBV5-1 and TRBJ2-7; TRBD2 might be the D (6 bases). Germline CDR1 and CDR2: SGHRS and YFSETQ. V was shortened by 2 bases and J by 0 bases, with 18 bases between the two germline ends. This CDR3 is 17 amino acids long. Here the CDR3 DNA reads TGCGCCAGCAGCTTCGGTAGCGGTGATGGGAGCTCCTACGAGCAGTACGTC. Translated, it gives CASSFGSGDGSSYEQYV.

This clonotype came up a few times. This chain connects TRBV20-1 to TRBJ1-4; weak D call: TRBD1 (6 bases). Deletions cut 2 bases from V and 6 bases from J, with 13 bases between. The CDR3 runs to 14 residues. CDR1 is DFQATT, CDR2 SNEGSKA, per germline (reference sequence). The CDR3 loop is CSARPRGVDEKLFF. CDR3 coding DNA: TGCAGTGCTAGACCCAGGGGTGTGGATGAAAAACTGTTTTTT.

Only a few counts were recorded for this clonotype. This rearrangement joins TRBV5-1 to TRBJ2-7; 8 bases fit TRBD1. Germline V gene data show CDR1 as SGHRS and CDR2 as YFSETQ. This CDR3 is built from 14 residues. The junction had 9 bases not matched to a gene; V was cut back by 4 bases and J by 6 bases. The CDR3 DNA sequence: TGCGCCAGCAGCAAGGACAGGGAGGATGCCGAGCAGTACTTC. Protein sequence: CASSKDREDAEQYF.

This clonotype was counted many times. The chain has TRBV5-1 and TRBJ2-7, with 8 positions matching TRBD2. The CDR3 length is 16 residues. J was trimmed by 5 bases and V by 1 base; bases with no gene match: 11. The V gene's germline CDR1 is SGHRS and CDR2 YFSETQ. CDR3 protein: CASSLSLASGPDEQYF. Written as DNA, the CDR3 is TGCGCCAGCAGCTTGTCCCTGGCTAGCGGGCCAGACGAGCAGTACTTC.

This clonotype was detected a few times. The chain has TRBV15 and TRBJ2-7, with TRBD2 as a possible D gene (5 bases). The germline V gene encodes CDR1 LNHNV and CDR2 YYDKDF (reference sequence). The CDR3 covers 17 residues. V lost 4 bases to trimming and J lost 3 bases, with 22 bases between them. The CDR3 region has the DNA TGTGCCACCAGCACCCCCCACGGAGTCTCCGGGAACTACGAGCAGTACTTC. Translation: CATSTPHGVSGNYEQYF.

This clonotype occurred a few times. The chain links TRBV12-3 or TRBV12-4 to TRBJ2-7; TRBD1 aligns across 9 bases. The CDR3 consists of 13 residues. With 5 bases clipped from V and 13 bases from J, the junction kept 12 bases outside the gene matches. CDR3 residues: CASSRDRVGRNYF. For the CDR3, the DNA is TGTGCCAGCAGTCGGGACAGGGTCGGCCGGAACTACTTC.

V and J are TRBV5-6 and TRBJ2-6; 7 bases agree with TRBD1. V gave up 3 bases and J gave up 2 bases; unmatched junction bases: 14. Germline CDR1 reads SGHDT; CDR2 reads YYEEEE. The CDR3 loop spans 19 amino acids. CDR3 amino acids: CASSWGQGVMVAGANVLTF. The CDR3 coding sequence is TGTGCCAGCAGCTGGGGCCAGGGGGTGATGGTGGCTGGGGCCAACGTCCTGACTTTC.